The clone carrying this T cell receptor (beta chain) was observed a few times. Its antigen is not known. The sample belongs to a study of T-cell memory formation after mild COVID-19. The study, taken as a whole, reports: Whereas later expanders leaned CD4+, clones contracting day 15 to 85 showed a balanced CD4/CD8 makeup.

TCRdb used MiXCR to reprocess the 5' RACE reads, holding one entry per CDR3 protein. The table includes 550,000 to 700,000 distinct CDR3 sequences, 15% to 20% detected once. Sequencing was carried out using PBMCs or a T cell subset sorted from them (not recorded which). This receptor was obtained from an adult woman who had mild COVID-19 (a few samples of this study predate the infection). Cell type and time point are not known.

The DNA for the CDR3 is TGCGCCAGCAGCTCTCAAGCGAGATACACCGGGGAGCTGTTTTTT. This gives the protein CASSSQARYTGELFF. V gene TRBV5-1 combines with J gene TRBJ2-2; D remains ambiguous. The germline V and J ends were trimmed by 3 bases and 3 bases, with 12 bases remaining between them. Germline-derived CDR1 and CDR2 are SGHRS and YFSETQ. The CDR3 extends over 15 amino acids.